This TCR beta chain was sequenced for a study of blood T cell repertoires in COVID-19. Study background: From the United States, Italy and Spain came samples of acute and convalescent COVID-19. Sample material is recorded as cDNA or gDNA derived from T cells, B-cell-depleted T cells, or PBMCs.

In the authors' workflow: Amplification of reference gene primers provided the estimated nucleated cell counts. Here immunoSEQ multiplex PCR was the method, and the copy in TCRdb shows in-frame clones only, minus some. D and trimming were read from the DNA, whereas the V and J calls and clone size are those reported in that table. The sample holds around 200,000 clones, about 80% seen once. Germline CDR1 reads LNHNV; CDR2 reads YYDKDF (reference sequence). This CDR3 is 19 amino acids long. The ends lost 1 base at V and 7 bases at J; junction bases unmatched: 10. The sequenced sample was peripheral blood. The chain is built from TRBV15 and TRBJ2-1; 16 bases are a match to TRBD2. The receptor was derived from a man between 45 and 60 years old with active or convalescent COVID-19. The CDR3 DNA is TGTGCCACCAGCAGAGCGAGAGGGACTAGCGGGGGGGCGACGAATGAGCAGTTCTTC. This codes for CATSRARGTSGGATNEQFF. Complete variable domain (other parts from reference TRBV15 and TRBJ2-1): DAMVIQNPRYQVTQFGKPVTLSCSQTLNHNVMYWYQQKSSQAPKLLFHYYDKDFNNEADTPDNFQSRRPNTSFCFLDIRSPGLGDTAMYLCATSRARGTSGGATNEQFFGPGTRLTVL.